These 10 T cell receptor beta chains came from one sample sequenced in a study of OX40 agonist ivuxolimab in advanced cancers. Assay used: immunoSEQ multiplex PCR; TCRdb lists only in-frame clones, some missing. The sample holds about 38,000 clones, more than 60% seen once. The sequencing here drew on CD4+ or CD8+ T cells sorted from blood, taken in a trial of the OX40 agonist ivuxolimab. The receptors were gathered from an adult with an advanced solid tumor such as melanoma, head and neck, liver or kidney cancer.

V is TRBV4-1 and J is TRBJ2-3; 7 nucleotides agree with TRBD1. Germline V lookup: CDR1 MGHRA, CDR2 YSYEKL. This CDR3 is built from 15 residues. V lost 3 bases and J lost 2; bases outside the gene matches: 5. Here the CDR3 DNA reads TGCGCCAGCAGCCAGTCCAGGGGGACCACAGATACGCAGTATTTT. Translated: CASSQSRGTTDTQYF.

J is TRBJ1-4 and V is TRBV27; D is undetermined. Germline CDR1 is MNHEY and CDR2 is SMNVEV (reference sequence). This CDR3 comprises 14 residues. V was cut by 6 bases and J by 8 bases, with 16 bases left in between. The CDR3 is CASRALIIGEKLFF. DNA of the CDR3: TGTGCCAGCAGAGCCCTGATAATCGGGGAAAAACTGTTTTTT.

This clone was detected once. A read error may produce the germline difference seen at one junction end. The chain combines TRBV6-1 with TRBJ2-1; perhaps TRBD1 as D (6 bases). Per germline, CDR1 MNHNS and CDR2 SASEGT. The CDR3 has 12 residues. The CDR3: CASSETGGAGIF. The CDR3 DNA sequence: TGTGCCAGCAGTGAAACTGGGGGCGCAGGGATCTTC.

In DNA form, the CDR3 reads TGTGCCAGCAGCCCTTCAAAGTTAAAGGGTGGCACTGAAGCTTTCTTT. Its translation is CASSPSKLKGGTEAFF. The chain uses TRBV14 and TRBJ1-1; no definite D call. This CDR3 region has 16 residues. In germline, CDR1 is SGHDN, CDR2 FVKESK. The V end lost 4 bases, the J end lost 4 bases, and 19 bases lay between the germline ends.

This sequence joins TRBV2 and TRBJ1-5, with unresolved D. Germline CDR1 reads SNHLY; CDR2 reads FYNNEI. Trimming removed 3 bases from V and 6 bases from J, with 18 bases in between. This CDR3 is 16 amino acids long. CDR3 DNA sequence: TGTGCCAGCAGTGATCAGAGAAGCCTCCCAGGTCAGCCCCAGCATTTT. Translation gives CASSDQRSLPGQPQHF. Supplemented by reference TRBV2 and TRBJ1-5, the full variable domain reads EPEVTQTPSHQVTQMGQEVILRCVPISNHLYFYWYRQILGQKVEFLVSFYNNEISEKSEIFDDQFSVERPDGSNFTLKIRSTKLEDSAMYFCASSDQRSLPGQPQHFGDGTRLSIL.

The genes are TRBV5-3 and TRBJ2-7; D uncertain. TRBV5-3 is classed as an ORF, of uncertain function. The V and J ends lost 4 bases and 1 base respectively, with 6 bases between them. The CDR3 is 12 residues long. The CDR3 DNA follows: TGTGCCAGAAGCCCTAGGTCCTACGAGCAGTACTTC. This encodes CARSPRSYEQYF.

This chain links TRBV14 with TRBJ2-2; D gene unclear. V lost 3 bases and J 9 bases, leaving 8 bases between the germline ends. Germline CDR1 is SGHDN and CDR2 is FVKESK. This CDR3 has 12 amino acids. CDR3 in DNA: TGTGCCAGCAGCCAGTCTTTTAGGGAGCTGTTTTTT. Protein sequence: CASSQSFRELFF.

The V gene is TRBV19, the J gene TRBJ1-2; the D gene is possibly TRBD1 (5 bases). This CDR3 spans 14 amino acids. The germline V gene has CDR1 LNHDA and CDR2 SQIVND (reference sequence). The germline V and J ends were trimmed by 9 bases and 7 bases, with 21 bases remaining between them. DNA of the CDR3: TGTGCCAGCACTGGGAGGGACGCCAGCTCTGGCTACACCTTC. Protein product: CASTGRDASSGYTF.

The DNA of the CDR3 is TGTGCCAGCAGCTCCCGGGACAGAGATTACAATGAGCAGTTCTTC. This encodes CASSSRDRDYNEQFF. The chain is built from TRBV7-2 and TRBJ2-1, with 7 bases identical to TRBD1. J lost 4 bases, V lost 4 bases, and 7 bases had no gene match. Germline values: CDR1 SGHTA, CDR2 FQGNSA. The CDR3 spans 15 residues.

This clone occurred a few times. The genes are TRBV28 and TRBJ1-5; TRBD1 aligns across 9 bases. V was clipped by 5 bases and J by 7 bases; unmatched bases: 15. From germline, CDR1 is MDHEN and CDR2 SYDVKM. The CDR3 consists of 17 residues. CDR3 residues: CASSKISGQGWGQPQHF. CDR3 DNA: TGTGCCAGCAGTAAAATATCCGGACAGGGGTGGGGGCAGCCCCAGCATTTT. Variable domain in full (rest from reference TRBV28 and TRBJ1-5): DVKVTQSSRYLVKRTGEKVFLECVQDMDHENMFWYRQDPGLGLRLIYFSYDVKMKEKGDIPEGYSVSREKKERFSLILESASTNQTSMYLCASSKISGQGWGQPQHFGDGTRLSIL.